Listed below are T cell receptor beta chains from one sample, sequenced in a study of OX40 agonist ivuxolimab in advanced cancers. Profiled with immunoSEQ multiplex PCR; TCRdb holds only in-frame clones, not every one. The table records 35,000 to 50,000 clones, around nine tenths of them present only once. Material: CD4+ or CD8+ T cells sorted from blood, obtained in a trial of the OX40 agonist ivuxolimab. The receptors were gathered from an adult with an advanced solid tumor such as melanoma, head and neck, liver or kidney cancer. The CDR3 runs from the conserved cysteine through the conserved F or W. The D gene is left open where the match is weak. The size of a clone is reported for some rows only, either as once, few or many, or as a class for expanded clones.

v_call	clone_size	j_call	d_call	cdr3_nt	cdr3_aa
TRBV9	.	TRBJ2-1	.	TGTGCCAGCAGCTCCCGGTCCCCCTCCAATGAGCAGTTCTTC	CASSSRSPSNEQFF
TRBV4-2	.	TRBJ2-5	TRBD1	TGTGCCAGCAGCCAGGGACGGTGGGGCAGGGGGCCCCAAGAGACCCAGTACTTC	CASSQGRWGRGPQETQYF
TRBV9	once	TRBJ1-2	TRBD1	TGTGCCAGCAGAGCACAGGGGGGAATGTATGGCTACACCTTC	CASRAQGGMYGYTF
TRBV27	.	TRBJ1-5	.	TGTGCCAGCAGTACTCTGGCGGGGTATAGCAATCAGCCCCAGCATTTT	CASSTLAGYSNQPQHF
TRBV5-4	.	TRBJ2-7	TRBD1	TGTGCCAGCAGGCAACCGGGACAGGGGTTTACCGAGCAGTACTTC	CASRQPGQGFTEQYF
TRBV5-6	.	TRBJ1-6	TRBD1	TGTGCCAGCAGCCCCGAGCCCCGGGACAGGGAAGGTTGGAATTCACCCCTCCACTTT	CASSPEPRDREGWNSPLHF
TRBV7-8	once	TRBJ2-5	.	TGTGCCAGCAGCCAGATAGTGGGGGGAAACCAAGAGACCCAGTACTTC	CASSQIVGGNQETQYF
TRBV7-2	.	TRBJ1-1	.	TGTGCCAGCAACTACCGGGATATGAACACTGAAGCTTTCTTT	CASNYRDMNTEAFF
TRBV6-6	.	TRBJ2-7	.	TGTGCCAGCAGCAGACTAGTGGGCGAGCAGTACTTC	CASSRLVGEQYF
TRBV11-2	.	TRBJ1-1	.	TGTGCCAGCAGCCCCCGGGGGGGGTGGTACACTGAAGCTTTCTTT	CASSPRGGWYTEAFF
TRBV2	few	TRBJ1-4	TRBD1	TGTGCCAGCAGCGACCCCCGGGACAGCCCATCAACTAATGAAAAACTGTTTTTT	CASSDPRDSPSTNEKLFF
TRBV6-5	.	TRBJ1-5	.	TGTGCCAGCAGTTCCCAGGAGTATAGCAATCAGCCCCAGCATTTT	CASSSQEYSNQPQHF
TRBV5-6	.	TRBJ2-7	.	TGTGCCAGCAGCTTTATAAGCTCCTACGAGCAGTACTTC	CASSFISSYEQYF
TRBV9	.	TRBJ1-1	.	TGTGCCAGCAGCGTCGCAGGGGAAAACACTGAAGCTTTCTTT	CASSVAGENTEAFF
TRBV19	once	TRBJ2-7	TRBD1	TGTGCCAGTAACCTAGGACAGGGCTACGAGCAGTACTTC	CASNLGQGYEQYF
TRBV10-2	.	TRBJ2-1	.	TGCGCCAGCAGTGAGAACAGAGGATTAGTTACGTACAATGAGCAGTTCTTC	CASSENRGLVTYNEQFF
TRBV28	.	TRBJ1-5	.	TGTGCCACCGGTTTCAATCAGCCCCAGCATTTT	CATGFNQPQHF
TRBV6-1	.	TRBJ2-7	.	TGTGCCAGCAGTGTTGTGCTACACATTTCCTACGAGCAGTACTTC	CASSVVLHISYEQYF
TRBV2	.	TRBJ1-4	.	TGTGCCAGCAGTGATGACCATGAGAGGACTAATGAAAAACTGTTTTTT	CASSDDHERTNEKLFF
TRBV12-5	.	TRBJ2-1	.	TGTGCTAGTGGTTTGGCCGGCCTGGATGAGCAGTTCTTC	CASGLAGLDEQFF
TRBV5-1	.	TRBJ1-3	.	TGCGCCAGCAGCTCCTGGACAGGAAACACCATATATTTT	CASSSWTGNTIYF
TRBV7-9	.	TRBJ2-3	.	TGTGCCAGCAGCCTACGATATGGGACAGATACGCAGTATTTT	CASSLRYGTDTQYF
TRBV11-1	.	TRBJ1-2	.	TGTGCCAGCAGCTTGGAGGGTGACTACACCTTC	CASSLEGDYTF
TRBV6-1	.	TRBJ2-7	.	TGTGCCAGCAGTGAGGGAGGGGGGTTTTACGAGCAGTACTTC	CASSEGGGFYEQYF
TRBV10-2	.	TRBJ2-2	.	TGCGCCAGCGGATCAGTGGGGGTTTTCACCGGGGAGCTGTTTTTT	CASGSVGVFTGELFF
TRBV6-1	.	TRBJ1-2	.	TGTGCCAGCAGTGGGGACACGGACTATGGCTACACCTTC	CASSGDTDYGYTF
TRBV11-3	.	TRBJ2-1	TRBD1	TGTGCCAGCAGCACCCGTCGACAGGGGGGCAATGAGCAGTTCTTC	CASSTRRQGGNEQFF
TRBV6-6	.	TRBJ2-1	.	TGTGCCAGCAGTTACGGGCTAGTGGGGGGAAATGAGCAGTTCTTC	CASSYGLVGGNEQFF
TRBV10-3	.	TRBJ1-5	.	TGTGCCATCAGTCCTAGGGGGGAAACCAATCAGCCCCAGCATTTT	CAISPRGETNQPQHF
TRBV7-8	.	TRBJ2-2	.	TGTGCCAGCAGCTTAAGCCCGGGGACCGGGGAGCTGTTTTTT	CASSLSPGTGELFF
TRBV7-7	.	TRBJ2-1	TRBD2	TGTGCTAGCAGCCCCGGGGGGTACGGGAATGAGCAGTTCTTC	CASSPGGYGNEQFF
TRBV5-6	.	TRBJ1-4	.	TGTGCCAGCAGCTTGGGGTCAGGAGGGAGTGAAAAACTGTTTTTT	CASSLGSGGSEKLFF
TRBV28	.	TRBJ2-5	TRBD2	TGTGCCAGCGGGGGGGATGGGTACCAAGAGACCCAGTACTTC	CASGGDGYQETQYF
TRBV25-1	medium-sized	TRBJ2-7	TRBD1	TGTGCCAGCAGTGAATATTCCTCGGACAGGGGTTACGAGCAGTACTTC	CASSEYSSDRGYEQYF
TRBV19	once	TRBJ2-3	.	TGTGCCAGTAGTCGTACCGCTCGGACAGGCACAGATACGCAGTATTTT	CASSRTARTGTDTQYF
TRBV9	.	TRBJ2-7	TRBD2	TGTGCCAGCAGCGTCGGACTAGCGGGGGGCGAGCAGTACTTC	CASSVGLAGGEQYF